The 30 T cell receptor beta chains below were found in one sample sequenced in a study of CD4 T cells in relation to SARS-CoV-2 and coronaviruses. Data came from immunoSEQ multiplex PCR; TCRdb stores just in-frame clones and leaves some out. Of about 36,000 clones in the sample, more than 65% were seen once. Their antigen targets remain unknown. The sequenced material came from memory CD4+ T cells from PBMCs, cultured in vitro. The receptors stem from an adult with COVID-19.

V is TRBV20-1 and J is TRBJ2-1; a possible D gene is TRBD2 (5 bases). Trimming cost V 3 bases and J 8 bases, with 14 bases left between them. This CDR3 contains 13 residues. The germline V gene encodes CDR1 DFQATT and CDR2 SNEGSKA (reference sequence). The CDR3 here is CSASPGVRDEQFF. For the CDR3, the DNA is TGCAGTGCTAGTCCGGGTGTGAGGGATGAGCAGTTCTTC.

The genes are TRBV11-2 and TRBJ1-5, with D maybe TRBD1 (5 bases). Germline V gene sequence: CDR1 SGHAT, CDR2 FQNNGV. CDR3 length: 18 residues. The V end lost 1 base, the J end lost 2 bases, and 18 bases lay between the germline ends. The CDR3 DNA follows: TGTGCCAGCAGCTTAGGCAGGGCAGGTTTATATGGCAATCAGCCCCAGCATTTT. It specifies CASSLGRAGLYGNQPQHF.

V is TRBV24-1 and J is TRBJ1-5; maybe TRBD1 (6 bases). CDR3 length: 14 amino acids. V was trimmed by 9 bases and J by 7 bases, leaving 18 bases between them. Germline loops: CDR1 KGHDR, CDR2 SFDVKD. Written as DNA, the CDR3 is TGTGCCACCCAATCAAACAGGGATGGACAGCCCCAGCATTTT. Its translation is CATQSNRDGQPQHF.

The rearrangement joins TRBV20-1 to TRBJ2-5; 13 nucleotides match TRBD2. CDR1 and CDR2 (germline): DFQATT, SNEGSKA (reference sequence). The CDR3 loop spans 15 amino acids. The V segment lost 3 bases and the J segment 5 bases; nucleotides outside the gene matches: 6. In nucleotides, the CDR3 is TGCAGTGCTAGTCGGACTAGCGGGAGACATGAGACCCAGTACTTC. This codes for CSASRTSGRHETQYF.

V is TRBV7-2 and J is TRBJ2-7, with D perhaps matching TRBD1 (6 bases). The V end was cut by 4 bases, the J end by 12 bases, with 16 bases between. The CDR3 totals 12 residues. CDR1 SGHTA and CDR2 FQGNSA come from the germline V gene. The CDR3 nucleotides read TGTGCCAGCAGCTATACACGACAGGAGTGGTACTTC. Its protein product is CASSYTRQEWYF.

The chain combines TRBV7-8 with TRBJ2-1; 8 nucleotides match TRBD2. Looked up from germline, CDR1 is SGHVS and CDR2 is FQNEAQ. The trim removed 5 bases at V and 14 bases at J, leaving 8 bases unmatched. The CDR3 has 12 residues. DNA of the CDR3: TGTGCCAGCAGCGTCAGCGGGAGAGAGGAGTTCTTC. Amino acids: CASSVSGREEFF. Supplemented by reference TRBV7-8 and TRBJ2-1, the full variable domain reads GAGVSQSPRYKVAKRGQDVALRCDPISGHVSLFWYQQALGQGPEFLTYFQNEAQLDKSGLPSDRFFAERPEGSVSTLKIQRTQQEDSAVYLCASSVSGREEFFGPGTRLTVL.

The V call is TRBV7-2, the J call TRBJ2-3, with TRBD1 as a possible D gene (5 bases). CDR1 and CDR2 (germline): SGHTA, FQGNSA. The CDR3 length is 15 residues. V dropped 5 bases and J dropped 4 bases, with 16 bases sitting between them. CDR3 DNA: TGTGCCAGCAGCCCGGGTGGGGCGTTAGCAGATACGCAGTATTTT. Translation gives CASSPGGALADTQYF.

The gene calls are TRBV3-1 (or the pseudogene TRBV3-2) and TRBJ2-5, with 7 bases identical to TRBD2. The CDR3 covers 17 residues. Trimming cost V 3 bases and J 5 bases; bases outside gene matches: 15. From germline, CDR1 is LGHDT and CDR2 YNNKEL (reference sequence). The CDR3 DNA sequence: TGTGCCAGCAGCCACCCCTTTGGGGGAGGGCCGGGGGAGACCCAGTACTTC. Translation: CASSHPFGGGPGETQYF.

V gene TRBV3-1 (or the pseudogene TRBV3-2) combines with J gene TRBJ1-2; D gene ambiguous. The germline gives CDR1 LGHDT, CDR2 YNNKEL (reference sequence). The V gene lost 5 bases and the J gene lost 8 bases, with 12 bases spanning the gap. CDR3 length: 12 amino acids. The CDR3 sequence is CASSSGRFGYTF. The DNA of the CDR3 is TGTGCCAGCAGCTCTGGTCGGTTCGGCTACACCTTC.

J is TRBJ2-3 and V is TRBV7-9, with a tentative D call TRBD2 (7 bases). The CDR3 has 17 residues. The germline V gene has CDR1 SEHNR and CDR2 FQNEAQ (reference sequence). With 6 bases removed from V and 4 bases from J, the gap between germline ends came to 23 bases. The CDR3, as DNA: TGTGCCAGCAGTACTCGGGGGGCCACAGGGCGGGCAGATACGCAGTATTTT. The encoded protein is CASSTRGATGRADTQYF. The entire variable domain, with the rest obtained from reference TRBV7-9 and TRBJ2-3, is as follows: DTGVSQNPRHKITKRGQNVTFRCDPISEHNRLYWYRQTLGQGPEFLTYFQNEAQLEKSRLLSDRFSAERPKGSFSTLEIQRTEQGDSAMYLCASSTRGATGRADTQYFGPGTRLTVL.

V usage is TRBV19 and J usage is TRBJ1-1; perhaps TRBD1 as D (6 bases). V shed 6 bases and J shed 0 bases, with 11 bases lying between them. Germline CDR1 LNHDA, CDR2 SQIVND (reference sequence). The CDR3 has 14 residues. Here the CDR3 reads CASRATGMNTEAFF. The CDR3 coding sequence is TGTGCCAGTAGGGCTACAGGGATGAACACTGAAGCTTTCTTT.

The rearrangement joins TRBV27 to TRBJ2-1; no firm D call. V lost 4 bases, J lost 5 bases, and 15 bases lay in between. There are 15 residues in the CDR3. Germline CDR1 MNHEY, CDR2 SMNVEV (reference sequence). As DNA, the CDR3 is TGTGCCAGCAGTTCCCCGGGTCGTCCCAACAATGAGCAGTTCTTC. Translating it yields CASSSPGRPNNEQFF.

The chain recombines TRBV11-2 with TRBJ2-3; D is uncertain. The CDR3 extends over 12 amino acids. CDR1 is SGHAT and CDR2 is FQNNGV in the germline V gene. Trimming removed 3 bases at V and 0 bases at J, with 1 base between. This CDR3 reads CASSFSTDTQYF. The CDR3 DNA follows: TGTGCCAGCAGCTTTAGCACAGATACGCAGTATTTT.

The CDR3 spells CASSLTSNTEAFF. The CDR3 bases are TGTGCCAGCAGTTTAACCTCGAACACTGAAGCTTTCTTT. V and J are TRBV28 and TRBJ1-1; no clear D gene. Germline CDR1 MDHEN, CDR2 SYDVKM. Trimming stripped 2 bases from V and 1 base from J, with 5 bases between. The CDR3 is 13 amino acids.

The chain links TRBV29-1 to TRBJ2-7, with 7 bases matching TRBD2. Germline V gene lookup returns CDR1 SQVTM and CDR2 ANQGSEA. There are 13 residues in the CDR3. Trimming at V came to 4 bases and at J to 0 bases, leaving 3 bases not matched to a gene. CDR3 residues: CSVGGGVSYEQYF. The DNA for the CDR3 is TGCAGCGTTGGTGGGGGGGTCTCCTACGAGCAGTACTTC.

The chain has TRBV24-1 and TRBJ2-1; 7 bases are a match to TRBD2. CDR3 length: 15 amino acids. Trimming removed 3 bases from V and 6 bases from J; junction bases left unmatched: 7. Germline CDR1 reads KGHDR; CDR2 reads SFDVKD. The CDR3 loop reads CATSDRRDYVNEQFF. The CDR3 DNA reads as TGTGCCACCAGTGATCGCCGGGACTACGTCAATGAGCAGTTCTTC.

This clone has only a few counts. This chain's CDR3 is CASSLQGSSGNTIYF. For the CDR3, the DNA is TGTGCCAGCAGCTTACAGGGCAGCTCTGGAAACACCATATATTTT. The V and J genes are TRBV7-3 and TRBJ1-3; D might be TRBD1 (5 bases). CDR1 and CDR2 from the germline V gene are SGHTA and FQGTGA. The V gene lost 2 bases and the J gene lost 0 bases, with 8 bases spanning the gap. CDR3 length equals 15 residues.

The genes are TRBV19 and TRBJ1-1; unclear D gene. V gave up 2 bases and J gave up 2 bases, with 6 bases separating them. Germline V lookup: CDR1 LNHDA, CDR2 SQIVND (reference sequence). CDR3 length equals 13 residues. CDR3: CASSITANTEAFF. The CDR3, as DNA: TGTGCCAGTAGTATAACGGCCAACACTGAAGCTTTCTTT.

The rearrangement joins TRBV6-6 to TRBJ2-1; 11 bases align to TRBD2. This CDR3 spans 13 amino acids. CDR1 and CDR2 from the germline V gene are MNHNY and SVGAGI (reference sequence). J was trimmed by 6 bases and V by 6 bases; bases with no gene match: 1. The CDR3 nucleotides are TGTGCCAGCAGACTAGCGGGAGCCAATGAGCAGTTCTTC. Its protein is CASRLAGANEQFF.

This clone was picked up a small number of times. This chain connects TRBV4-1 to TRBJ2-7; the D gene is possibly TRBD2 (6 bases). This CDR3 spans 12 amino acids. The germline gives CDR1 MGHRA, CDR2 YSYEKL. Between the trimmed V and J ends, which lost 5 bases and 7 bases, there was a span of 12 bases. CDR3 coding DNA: TGCGCCAGCAGCTATATCGGGGGAGAGCAGTACTTC. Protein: CASSYIGGEQYF.

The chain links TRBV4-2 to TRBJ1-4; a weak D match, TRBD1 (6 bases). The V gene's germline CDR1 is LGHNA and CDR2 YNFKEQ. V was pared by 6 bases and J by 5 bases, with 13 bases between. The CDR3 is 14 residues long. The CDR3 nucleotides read TGTGCCAGCAGGACAGGTTTGCAGAATGAAAAACTGTTTTTT. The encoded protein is CASRTGLQNEKLFF.

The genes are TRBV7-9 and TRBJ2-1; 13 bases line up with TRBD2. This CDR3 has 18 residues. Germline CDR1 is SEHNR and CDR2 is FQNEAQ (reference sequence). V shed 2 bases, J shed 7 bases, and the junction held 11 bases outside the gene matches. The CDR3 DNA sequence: TGTGCCAGCAGCTTACTTTTGAGCACGACTAGCGGGAGGAATGAGCAGTTCTTC. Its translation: CASSLLLSTTSGRNEQFF.

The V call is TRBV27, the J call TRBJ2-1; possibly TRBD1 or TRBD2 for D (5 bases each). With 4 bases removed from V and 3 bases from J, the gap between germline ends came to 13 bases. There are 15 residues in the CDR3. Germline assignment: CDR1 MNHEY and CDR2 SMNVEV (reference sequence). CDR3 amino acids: CASSSGRSSYNEQFF. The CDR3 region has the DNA TGTGCCAGCAGTTCGGGACGGAGCAGCTACAATGAGCAGTTCTTC.

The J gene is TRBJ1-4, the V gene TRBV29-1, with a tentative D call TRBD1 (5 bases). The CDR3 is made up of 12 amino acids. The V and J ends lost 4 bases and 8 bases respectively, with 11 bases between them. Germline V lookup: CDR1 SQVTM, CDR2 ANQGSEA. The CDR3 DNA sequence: TGCAGCGTTGGGGGGGATGGGGAAAAACTGTTTTTT. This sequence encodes CSVGGDGEKLFF.

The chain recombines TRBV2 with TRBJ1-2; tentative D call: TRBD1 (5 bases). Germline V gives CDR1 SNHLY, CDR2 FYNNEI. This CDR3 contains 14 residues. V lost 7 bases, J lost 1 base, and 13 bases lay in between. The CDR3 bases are TGTGCCAGCAAGGGGCCAGGGCTTAACTATGGCTACACCTTC. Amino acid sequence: CASKGPGLNYGYTF.

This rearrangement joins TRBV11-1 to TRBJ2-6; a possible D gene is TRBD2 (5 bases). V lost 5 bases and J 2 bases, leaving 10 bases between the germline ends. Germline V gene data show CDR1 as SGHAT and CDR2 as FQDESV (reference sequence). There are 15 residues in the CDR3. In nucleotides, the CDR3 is TGTGCCAGCAGCCCGCAGAGGGCTGGGGCCAACGTCCTGACTTTC. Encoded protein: CASSPQRAGANVLTF.

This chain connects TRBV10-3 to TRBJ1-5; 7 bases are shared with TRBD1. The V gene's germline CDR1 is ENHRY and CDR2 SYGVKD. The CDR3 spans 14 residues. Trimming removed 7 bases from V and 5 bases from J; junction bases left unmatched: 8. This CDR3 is CAIKRQGEDQPQHF. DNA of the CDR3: TGTGCCATCAAACGACAGGGAGAGGATCAGCCCCAGCATTTT.

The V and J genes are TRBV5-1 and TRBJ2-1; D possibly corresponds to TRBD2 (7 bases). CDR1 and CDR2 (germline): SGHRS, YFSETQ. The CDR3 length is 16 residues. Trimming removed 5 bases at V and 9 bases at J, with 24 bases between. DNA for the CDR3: TGCGCCAGCAGGCTGGGGGGGGACATGGGTTACGGTGAGCAGTTCTTC. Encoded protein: CASRLGGDMGYGEQFF.

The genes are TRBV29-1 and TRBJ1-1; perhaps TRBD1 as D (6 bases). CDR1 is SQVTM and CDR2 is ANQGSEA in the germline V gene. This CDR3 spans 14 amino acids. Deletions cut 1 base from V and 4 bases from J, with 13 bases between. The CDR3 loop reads CSVEGRGQGTEAFF. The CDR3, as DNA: TGCAGCGTTGAAGGCCGGGGGCAAGGCACTGAAGCTTTCTTT.

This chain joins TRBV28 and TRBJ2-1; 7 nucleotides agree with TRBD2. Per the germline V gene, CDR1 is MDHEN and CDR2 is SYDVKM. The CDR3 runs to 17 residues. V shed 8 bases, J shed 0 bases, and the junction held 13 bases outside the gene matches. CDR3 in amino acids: CASLRLGGGLSYNEQFF. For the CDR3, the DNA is TGTGCCAGCCTTCGATTGGGGGGAGGGCTCTCCTACAATGAGCAGTTCTTC.